Ten or more counts support the clone carrying this T cell receptor beta chain. Its matching antigen is unknown. The sample comes from a study of regulatory T cells in long-lasting Graves disease. As for time point: newly diagnosed GD, antithyroid drugs for less than 3 months. PBMC-derived RNA was used for the TCR library. Arm-PCR of CDR3 regions with iRepertoire HTBI primers generated TCR beta libraries. MiXCR, run by TCRdb on the multiplex PCR reads, gives a single entry per CDR3 protein. The data hold fewer than 350,000 distinct CDR3 sequences, with under 20% observed a single time. After removal of 5 bases from V and 6 bases from J, the junction contained 8 bases not matched to a gene. CDR1 is SQVTM, CDR2 ANQGSEA, per germline. The CDR3 covers 13 residues. Study outcomes and limitations: Owing to a sample size that was small, accuracy may have been reduced. The study examined only peripheral blood, not thyroid tissue. Favored gene segments in persistent disease were TRBV28, TRBJ1-2 and TRBJ2-5. New patients shared around 1,000 public clonotypes, and persistent patients shared more, with under 3,500.

The clonotype comes from a female donor with Graves disease. The V call is TRBV29-1, the J call TRBJ2-7, with 9 bases identical to TRBD1. The sequencing used peripheral blood mononuclear cells (PBMCs), collected at new diagnosis, from a patient treated with antithyroid drugs. As DNA, the CDR3 is TGCAGCGTTCCGGACAGGGGAGGTGGCGAGCAGTACTTC. The encoded protein is CSVPDRGGGEQYF.